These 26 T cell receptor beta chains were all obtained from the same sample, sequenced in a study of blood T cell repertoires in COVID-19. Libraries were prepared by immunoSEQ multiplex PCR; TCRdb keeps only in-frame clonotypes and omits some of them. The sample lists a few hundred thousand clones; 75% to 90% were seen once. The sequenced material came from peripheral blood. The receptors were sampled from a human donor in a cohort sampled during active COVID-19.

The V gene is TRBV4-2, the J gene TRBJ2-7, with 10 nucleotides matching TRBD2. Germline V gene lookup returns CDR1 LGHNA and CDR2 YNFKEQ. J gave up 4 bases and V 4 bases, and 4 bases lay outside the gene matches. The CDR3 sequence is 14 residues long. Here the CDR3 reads CASSLTSGMYEQYF. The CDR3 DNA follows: TGTGCCAGCAGCCTTACTAGCGGGATGTACGAGCAGTACTTC.

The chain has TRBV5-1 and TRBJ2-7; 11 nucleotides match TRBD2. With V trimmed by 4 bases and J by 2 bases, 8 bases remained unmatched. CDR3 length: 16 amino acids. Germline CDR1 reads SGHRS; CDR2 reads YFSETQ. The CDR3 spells CASSPLAGGTTYEQYF. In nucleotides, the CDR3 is TGCGCCAGCAGCCCTCTAGCGGGGGGCACCACCTACGAGCAGTACTTC.

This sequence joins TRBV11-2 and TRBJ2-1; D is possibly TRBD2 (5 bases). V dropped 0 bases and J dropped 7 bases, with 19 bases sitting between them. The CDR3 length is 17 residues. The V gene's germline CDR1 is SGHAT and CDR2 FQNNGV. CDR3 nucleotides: TGTGCCAGCAGCTTAGATCGGCGAGGGTTGGGGTATAATGAGCAGTTCTTC. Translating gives CASSLDRRGLGYNEQFF.

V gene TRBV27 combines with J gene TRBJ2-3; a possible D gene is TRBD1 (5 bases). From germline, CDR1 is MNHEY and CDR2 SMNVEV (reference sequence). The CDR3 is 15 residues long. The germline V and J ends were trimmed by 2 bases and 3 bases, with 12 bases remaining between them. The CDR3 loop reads CASSLTGRQTDTQYF. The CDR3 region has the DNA TGTGCCAGCAGTTTAACAGGCCGGCAGACAGATACGCAGTATTTT.

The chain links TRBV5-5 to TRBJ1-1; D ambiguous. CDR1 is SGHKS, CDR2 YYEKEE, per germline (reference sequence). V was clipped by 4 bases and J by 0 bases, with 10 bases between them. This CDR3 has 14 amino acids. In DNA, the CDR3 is TGTGCCAGCAGCCCCCGGACTGTGAACACTGAAGCTTTCTTT. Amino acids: CASSPRTVNTEAFF.

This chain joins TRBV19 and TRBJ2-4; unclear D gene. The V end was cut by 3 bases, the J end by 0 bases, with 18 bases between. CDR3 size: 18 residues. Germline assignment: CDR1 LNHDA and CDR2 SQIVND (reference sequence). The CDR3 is CASSIPFTSGLAKNIQYF. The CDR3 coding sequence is TGTGCCAGTAGTATCCCCTTCACGTCCGGGTTAGCCAAAAACATTCAGTACTTC.

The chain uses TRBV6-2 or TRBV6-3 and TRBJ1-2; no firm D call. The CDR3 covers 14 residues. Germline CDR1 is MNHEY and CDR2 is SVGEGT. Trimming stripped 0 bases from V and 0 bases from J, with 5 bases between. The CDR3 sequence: CASSYSIANYGYTF. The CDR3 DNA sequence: TGTGCCAGCAGTTACTCGATAGCTAACTATGGCTACACCTTC.

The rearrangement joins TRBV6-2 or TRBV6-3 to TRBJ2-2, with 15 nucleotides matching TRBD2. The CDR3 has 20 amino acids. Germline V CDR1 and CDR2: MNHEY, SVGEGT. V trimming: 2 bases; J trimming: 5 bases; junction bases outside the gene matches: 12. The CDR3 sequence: CASSYDPFGLAGGRTGELFF. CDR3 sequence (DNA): TGTGCCAGCAGTTACGACCCTTTCGGACTAGCGGGGGGGAGGACCGGGGAGCTGTTTTTT.

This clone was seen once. The CDR3 nucleotides read TGTGCCAGCAGCATGGGGACTCCATACGAGCAGTACTTC. This encodes CASSMGTPYEQYF. The chain has TRBV13 and TRBJ2-7; the D gene is possibly TRBD2 (6 bases). The CDR3 is 13 amino acids. V was shortened by 5 bases and J by 4 bases, with 12 bases between the two germline ends. Germline CDR1 is PRHDT and CDR2 is FYEKMQ (reference sequence).

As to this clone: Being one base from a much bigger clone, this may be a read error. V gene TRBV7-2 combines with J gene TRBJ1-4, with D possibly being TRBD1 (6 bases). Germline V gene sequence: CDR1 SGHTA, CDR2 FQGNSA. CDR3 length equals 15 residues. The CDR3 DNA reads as TGTGTCAGCAGCTCTTCCCGGGGGGCTCGGGAAAAACTGTTTTTT. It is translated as CVSSSSRGAREKLFF.

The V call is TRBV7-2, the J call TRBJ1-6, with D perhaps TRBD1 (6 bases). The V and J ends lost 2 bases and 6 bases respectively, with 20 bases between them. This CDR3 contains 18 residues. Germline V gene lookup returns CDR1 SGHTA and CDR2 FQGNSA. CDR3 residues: CASSLYRAGGQTNSPLHF. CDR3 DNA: TGTGCCAGCAGCTTATATCGGGCGGGGGGGCAGACTAATTCACCCCTCCACTTT.

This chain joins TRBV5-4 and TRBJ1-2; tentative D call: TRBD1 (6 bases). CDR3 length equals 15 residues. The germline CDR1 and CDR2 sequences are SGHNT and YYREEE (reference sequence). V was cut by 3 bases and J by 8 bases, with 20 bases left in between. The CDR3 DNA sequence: TGTGCCAGCAGCTACTACGACAGGTCCGATCGCGGCTACACCTTC. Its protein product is CASSYYDRSDRGYTF.

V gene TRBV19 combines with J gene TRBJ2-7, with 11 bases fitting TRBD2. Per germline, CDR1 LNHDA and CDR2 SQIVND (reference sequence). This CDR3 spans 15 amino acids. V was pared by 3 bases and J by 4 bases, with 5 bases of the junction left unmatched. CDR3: CASSIGLAGGYEQYF. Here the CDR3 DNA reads TGTGCCAGTAGTATTGGGCTAGCGGGAGGATACGAGCAGTACTTC. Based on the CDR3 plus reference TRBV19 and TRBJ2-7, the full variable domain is DGGITQSPKYLFRKEGQNVTLSCEQNLNHDAMYWYRQDPGQGLRLIYYSQIVNDFQKGDIAEGYSVSREKKESFPLTVTSAQKNPTAFYLCASSIGLAGGYEQYFGPGTRLTVT.

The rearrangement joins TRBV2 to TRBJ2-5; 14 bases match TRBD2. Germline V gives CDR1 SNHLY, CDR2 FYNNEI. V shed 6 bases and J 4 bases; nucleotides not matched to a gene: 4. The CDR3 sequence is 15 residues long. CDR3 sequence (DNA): TGTGCCAGCAGGGGACTAGCGGGAGAGTTAGAGACCCAGTACTTC. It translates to CASRGLAGELETQYF. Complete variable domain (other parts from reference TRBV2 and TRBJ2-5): EPEVTQTPSHQVTQMGQEVILRCVPISNHLYFYWYRQILGQKVEFLVSFYNNEISEKSEIFDDQFSVERPDGSNFTLKIRSTKLEDSAMYFCASRGLAGELETQYFGPGTRLLVL.

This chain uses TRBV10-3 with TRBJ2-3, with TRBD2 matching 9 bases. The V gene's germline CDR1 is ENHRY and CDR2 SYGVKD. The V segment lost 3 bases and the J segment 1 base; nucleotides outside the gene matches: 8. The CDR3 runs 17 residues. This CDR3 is CAISDPGLAKGTDTQYF. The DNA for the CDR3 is TGTGCCATCAGTGACCCCGGACTAGCGAAGGGCACAGATACGCAGTATTTT.

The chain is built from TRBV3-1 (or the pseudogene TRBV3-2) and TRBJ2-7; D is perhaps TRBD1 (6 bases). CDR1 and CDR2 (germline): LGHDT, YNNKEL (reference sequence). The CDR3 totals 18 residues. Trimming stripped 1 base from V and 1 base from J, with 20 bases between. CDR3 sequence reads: CASSQGARGHQPSYEQYF. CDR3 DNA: TGTGCCAGCAGCCAAGGTGCCCGGGGACACCAGCCTTCCTACGAGCAGTACTTC.

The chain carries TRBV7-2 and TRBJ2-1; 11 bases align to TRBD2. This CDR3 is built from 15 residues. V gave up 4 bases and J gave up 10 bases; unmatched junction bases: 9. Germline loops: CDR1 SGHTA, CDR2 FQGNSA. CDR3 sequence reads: CASSSTSGEGGEQFF. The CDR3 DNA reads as TGTGCCAGCAGCTCGACTAGCGGGGAGGGTGGGGAGCAGTTCTTC.

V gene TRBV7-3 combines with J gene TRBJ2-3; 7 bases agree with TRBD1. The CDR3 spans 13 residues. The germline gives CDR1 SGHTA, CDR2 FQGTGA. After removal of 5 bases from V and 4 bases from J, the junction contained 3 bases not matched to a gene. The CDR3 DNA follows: TGTGCCAGCAGCAAGGACAGGCCAGATACGCAGTATTTT. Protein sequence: CASSKDRPDTQYF.

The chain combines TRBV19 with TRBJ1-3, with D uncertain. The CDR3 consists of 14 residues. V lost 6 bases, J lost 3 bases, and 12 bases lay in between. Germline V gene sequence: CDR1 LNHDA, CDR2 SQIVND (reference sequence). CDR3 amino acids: CASSPSGVGNTIYF. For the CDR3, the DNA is TGTGCCAGTAGCCCCTCCGGAGTTGGAAACACCATATATTTT.

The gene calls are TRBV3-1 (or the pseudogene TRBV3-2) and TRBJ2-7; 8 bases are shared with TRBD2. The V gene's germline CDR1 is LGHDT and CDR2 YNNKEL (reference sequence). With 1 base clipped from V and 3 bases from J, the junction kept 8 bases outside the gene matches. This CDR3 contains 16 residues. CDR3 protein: CASSQAAGRAGYEQYF. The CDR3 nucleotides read TGTGCCAGCAGCCAAGCGGCCGGGAGGGCCGGCTACGAGCAGTACTTC.

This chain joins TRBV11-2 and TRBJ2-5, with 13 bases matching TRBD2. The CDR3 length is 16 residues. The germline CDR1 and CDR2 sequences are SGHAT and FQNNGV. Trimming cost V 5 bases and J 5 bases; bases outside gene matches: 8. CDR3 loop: CASSGFWTSGSETQYF. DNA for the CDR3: TGTGCCAGCAGCGGTTTTTGGACTAGCGGGAGTGAGACCCAGTACTTC.

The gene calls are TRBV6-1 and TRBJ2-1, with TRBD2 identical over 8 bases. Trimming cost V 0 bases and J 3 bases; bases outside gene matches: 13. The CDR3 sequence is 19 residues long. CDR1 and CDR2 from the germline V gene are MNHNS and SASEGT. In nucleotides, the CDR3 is TGTGCCAGCAGTGAAGCCCCCCCGTGGGCCGGGACTAGCTACAATGAGCAGTTCTTC. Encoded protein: CASSEAPPWAGTSYNEQFF.

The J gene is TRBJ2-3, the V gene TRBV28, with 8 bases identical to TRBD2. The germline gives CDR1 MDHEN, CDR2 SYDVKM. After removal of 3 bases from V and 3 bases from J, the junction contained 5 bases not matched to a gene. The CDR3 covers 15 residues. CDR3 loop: CASSFASGSTDTQYF. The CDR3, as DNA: TGTGCCAGCAGTTTCGCTAGCGGGTCAACAGATACGCAGTATTTT.

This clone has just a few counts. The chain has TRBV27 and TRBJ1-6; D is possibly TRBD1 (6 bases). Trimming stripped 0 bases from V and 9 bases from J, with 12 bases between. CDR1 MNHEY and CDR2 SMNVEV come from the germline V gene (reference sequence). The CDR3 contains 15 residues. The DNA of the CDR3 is TGTGCCAGCAGTTTATCATCCAGGGGAATTTCACCCCTCCACTTT. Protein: CASSLSSRGISPLHF.

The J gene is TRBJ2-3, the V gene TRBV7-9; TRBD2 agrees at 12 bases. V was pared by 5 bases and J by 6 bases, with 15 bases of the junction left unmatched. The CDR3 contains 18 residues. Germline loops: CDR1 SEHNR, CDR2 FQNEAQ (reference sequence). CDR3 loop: CASSAQTWRTSGTDTQYF. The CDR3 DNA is TGTGCCAGCAGCGCACAAACTTGGAGGACTAGCGGGACGGATACGCAGTATTTT. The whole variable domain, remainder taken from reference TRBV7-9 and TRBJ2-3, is DTGVSQNPRHKITKRGQNVTFRCDPISEHNRLYWYRQTLGQGPEFLTYFQNEAQLEKSRLLSDRFSAERPKGSFSTLEIQRTEQGDSAMYLCASSAQTWRTSGTDTQYFGPGTRLTVL.

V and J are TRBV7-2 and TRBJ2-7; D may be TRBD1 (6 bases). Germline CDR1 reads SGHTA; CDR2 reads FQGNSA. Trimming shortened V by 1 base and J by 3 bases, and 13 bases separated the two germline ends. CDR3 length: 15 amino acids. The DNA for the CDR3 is TGTGCCAGCAGCTTAGTAAGGACAGAATTCTACGAGCAGTACTTC. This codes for CASSLVRTEFYEQYF.